This TCR beta chain derives from a study of PD-L1 blockade in urothelial cancer. Study-wide background: From 2014, patients received atezolizumab, given as 1,200 mg intravenously every 3 weeks. Blood analysis occurred 3 weeks (second dose) and 6 weeks after treatment start. Blood samples had a median of around 150,000 T cells.

Time point indicated: pretreatment peripheral blood. Each patient gave between 1 and 8 samples of peripheral blood mononuclear cells, which were collected pretreatment and during treatment. Sequencing was performed with immunoSEQ multiplex PCR; in TCRdb, only in-frame clones are kept and a portion is missing. The sample lists roughly 54,000 clones; 87% were seen once. Germline-derived CDR1 and CDR2 are MNHEY and SVGAGI. The CDR3 extends over 13 amino acids. Losses at the gene ends were 6 bases for V and 10 bases for J; bases not matched to a gene: 7. The sequencing here drew on PBMCs, taken around atezolizumab (anti-PD-L1) treatment. The receptor's source is a woman aged 55 to 70 with urothelial cancer. The V gene is TRBV6-5, the J gene TRBJ2-1, with TRBD2 identical over 9 bases. The CDR3 DNA follows: TGTGCCAGCAGCCGCGGGGGGGCGCGAGAGCAGTTCTTC. Translated, it gives CASSRGGAREQFF.